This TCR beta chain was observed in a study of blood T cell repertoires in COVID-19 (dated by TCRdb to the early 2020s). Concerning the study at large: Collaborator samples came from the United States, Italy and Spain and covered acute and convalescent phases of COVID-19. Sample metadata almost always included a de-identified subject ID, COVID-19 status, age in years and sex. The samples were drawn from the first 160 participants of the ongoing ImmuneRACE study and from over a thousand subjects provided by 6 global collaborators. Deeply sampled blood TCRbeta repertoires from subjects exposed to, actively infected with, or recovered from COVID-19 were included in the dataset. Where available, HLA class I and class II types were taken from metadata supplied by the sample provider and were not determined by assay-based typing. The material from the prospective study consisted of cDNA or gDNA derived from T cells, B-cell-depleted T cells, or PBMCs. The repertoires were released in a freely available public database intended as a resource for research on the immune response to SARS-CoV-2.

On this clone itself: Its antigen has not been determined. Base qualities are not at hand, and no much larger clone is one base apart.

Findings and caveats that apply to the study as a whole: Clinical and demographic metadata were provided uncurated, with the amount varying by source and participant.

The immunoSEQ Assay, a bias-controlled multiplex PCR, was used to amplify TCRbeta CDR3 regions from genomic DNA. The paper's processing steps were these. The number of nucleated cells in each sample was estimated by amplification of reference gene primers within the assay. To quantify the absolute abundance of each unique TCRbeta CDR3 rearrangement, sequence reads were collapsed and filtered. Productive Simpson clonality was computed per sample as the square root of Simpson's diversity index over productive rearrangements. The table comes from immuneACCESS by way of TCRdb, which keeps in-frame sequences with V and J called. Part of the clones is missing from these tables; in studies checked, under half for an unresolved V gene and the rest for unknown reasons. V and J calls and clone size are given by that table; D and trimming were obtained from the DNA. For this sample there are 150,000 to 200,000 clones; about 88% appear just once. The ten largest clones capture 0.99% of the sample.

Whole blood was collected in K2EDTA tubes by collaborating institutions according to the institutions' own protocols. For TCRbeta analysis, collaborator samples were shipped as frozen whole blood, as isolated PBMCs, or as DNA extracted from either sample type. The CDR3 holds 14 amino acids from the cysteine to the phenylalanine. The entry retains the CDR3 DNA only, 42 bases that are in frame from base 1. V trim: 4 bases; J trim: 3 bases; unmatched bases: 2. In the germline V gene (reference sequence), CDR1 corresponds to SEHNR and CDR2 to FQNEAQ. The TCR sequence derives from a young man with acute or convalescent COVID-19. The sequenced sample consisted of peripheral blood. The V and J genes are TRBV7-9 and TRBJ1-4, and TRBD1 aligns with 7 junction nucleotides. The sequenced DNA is TGTGCCAGCAGCTCGACAGGGTCTAATGAAAAACTGTTTTTT. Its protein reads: CASSSTGSNEKLFF.